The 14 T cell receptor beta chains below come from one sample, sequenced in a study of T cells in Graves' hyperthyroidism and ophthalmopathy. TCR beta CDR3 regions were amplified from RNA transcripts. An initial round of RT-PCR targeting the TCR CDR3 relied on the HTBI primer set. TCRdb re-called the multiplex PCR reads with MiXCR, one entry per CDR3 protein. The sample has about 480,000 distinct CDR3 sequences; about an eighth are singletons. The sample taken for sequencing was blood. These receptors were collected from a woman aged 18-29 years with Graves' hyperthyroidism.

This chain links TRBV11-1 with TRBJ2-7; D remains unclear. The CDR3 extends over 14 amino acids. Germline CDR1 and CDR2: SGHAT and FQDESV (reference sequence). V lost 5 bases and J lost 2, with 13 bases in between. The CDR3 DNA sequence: TGTGCCAGCAGCCCCTCGGCGGCCACCTACGAGCAGTACTTC. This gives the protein CASSPSAATYEQYF. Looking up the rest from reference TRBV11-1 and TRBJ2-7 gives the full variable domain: EAEVAQSPRYKITEKSQAVAFWCDPISGHATLYWYRQILGQGPELLVQFQDESVVDDSQLPKDRFSAERLKGVDSTLKIQPAELGDSAMYLCASSPSAATYEQYFGPGTRLTVT.

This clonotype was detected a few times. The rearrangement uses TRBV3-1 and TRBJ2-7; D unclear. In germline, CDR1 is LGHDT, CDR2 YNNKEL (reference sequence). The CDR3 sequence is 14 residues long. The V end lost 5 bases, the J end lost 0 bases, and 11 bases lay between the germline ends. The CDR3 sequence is CASSSGVSSYEQYV. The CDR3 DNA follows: TGTGCCAGCAGCTCAGGAGTTAGCTCCTACGAGCAGTACGTC.

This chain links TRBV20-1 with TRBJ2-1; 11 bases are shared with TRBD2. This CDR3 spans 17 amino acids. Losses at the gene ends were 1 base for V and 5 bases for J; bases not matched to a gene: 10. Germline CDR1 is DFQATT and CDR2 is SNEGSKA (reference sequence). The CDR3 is CSARVIAGGPVHNEQFF. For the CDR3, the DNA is TGCAGTGCTAGAGTGATAGCGGGAGGGCCTGTACACAATGAGCAGTTCTTC.

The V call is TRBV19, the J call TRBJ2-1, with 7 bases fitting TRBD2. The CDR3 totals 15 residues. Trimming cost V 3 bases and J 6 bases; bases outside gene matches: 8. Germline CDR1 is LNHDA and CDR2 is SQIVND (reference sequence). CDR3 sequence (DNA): TGTGCCAGTAGTATCGAGCTAGCGGAGACCAATGAGCAGTTCTTC. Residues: CASSIELAETNEQFF.

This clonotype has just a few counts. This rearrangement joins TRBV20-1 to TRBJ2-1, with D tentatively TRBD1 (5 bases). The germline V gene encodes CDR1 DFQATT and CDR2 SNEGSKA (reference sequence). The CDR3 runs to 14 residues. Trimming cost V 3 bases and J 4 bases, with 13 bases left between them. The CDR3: CSASPPRDYNEQFF. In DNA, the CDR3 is TGCAGTGCTAGCCCCCCCAGGGATTACAATGAGCAGTTCTTC.

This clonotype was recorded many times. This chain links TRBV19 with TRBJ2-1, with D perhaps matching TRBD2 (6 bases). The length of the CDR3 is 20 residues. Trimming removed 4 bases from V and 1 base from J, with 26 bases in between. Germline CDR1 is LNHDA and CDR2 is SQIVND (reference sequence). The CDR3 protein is CASSRAGPREIPISYNEQFF. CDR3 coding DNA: TGTGCCAGTAGTAGGGCCGGCCCCCGGGAGATACCAATTTCCTACAATGAGCAGTTCTTC.

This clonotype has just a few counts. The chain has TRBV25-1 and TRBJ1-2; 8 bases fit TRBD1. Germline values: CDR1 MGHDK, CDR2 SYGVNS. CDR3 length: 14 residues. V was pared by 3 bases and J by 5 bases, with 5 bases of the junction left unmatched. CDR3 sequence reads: CASSDPGGGYGYTF. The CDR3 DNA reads TGTGCCAGCAGTGACCCAGGGGGCGGGTATGGCTACACCTTC.

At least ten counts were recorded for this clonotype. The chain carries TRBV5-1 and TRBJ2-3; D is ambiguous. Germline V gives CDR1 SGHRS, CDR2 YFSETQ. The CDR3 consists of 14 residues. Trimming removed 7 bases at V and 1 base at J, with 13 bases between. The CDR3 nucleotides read TGCGCCAGCGTCAGCATAGGCGGCACAGATACGCAGTATTTT. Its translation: CASVSIGGTDTQYF. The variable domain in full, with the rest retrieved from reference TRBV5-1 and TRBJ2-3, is KAGVTQTPRYLIKTRGQQVTLSCSPISGHRSVSWYQQTPGQGLQFLFEYFSETQRNKGNFPGRFSGRQFSNSRSEMNVSTLELGDSALYLCASVSIGGTDTQYFGPGTRLTVL.

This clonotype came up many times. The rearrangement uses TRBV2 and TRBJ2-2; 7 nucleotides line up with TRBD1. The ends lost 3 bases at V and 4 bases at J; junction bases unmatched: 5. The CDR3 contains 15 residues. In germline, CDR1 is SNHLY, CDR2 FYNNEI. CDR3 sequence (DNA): TGTGCCAGCAGTGACCGACAGGGCGGCACCGGGGAGCTGTTTTTT. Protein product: CASSDRQGGTGELFF.

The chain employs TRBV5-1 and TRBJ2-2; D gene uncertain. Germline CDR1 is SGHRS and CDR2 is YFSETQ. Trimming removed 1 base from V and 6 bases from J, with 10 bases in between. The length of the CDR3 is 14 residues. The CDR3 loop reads CASSLSTPPGELFF. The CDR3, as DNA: TGCGCCAGCAGCTTGAGTACCCCTCCCGGGGAGCTGTTTTTT.

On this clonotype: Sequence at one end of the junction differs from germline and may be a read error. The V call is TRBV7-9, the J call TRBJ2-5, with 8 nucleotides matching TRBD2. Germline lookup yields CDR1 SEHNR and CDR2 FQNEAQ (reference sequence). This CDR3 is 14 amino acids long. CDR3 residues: CASSRSGSKETRYF. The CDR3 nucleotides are TGTGCCAGCAGCCGAAGCGGGAGTAAGGAGACCCGGTACTTC.

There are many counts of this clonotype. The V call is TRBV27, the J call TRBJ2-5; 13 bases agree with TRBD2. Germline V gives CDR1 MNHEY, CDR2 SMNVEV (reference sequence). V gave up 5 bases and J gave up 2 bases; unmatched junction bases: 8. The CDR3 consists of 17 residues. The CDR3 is CASSNGGLAGRQETQYF. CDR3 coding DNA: TGTGCCAGCAGTAATGGGGGACTAGCGGGGAGACAAGAGACCCAGTACTTC.

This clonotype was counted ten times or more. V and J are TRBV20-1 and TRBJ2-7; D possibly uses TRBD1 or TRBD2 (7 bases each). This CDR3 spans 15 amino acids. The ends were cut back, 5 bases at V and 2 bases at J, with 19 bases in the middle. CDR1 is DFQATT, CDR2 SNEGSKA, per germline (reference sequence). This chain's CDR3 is CSARAPGGGAYEQYV. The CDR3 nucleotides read TGCAGTGCTCGAGCACCAGGGGGGGGAGCCTACGAGCAGTACGTC.

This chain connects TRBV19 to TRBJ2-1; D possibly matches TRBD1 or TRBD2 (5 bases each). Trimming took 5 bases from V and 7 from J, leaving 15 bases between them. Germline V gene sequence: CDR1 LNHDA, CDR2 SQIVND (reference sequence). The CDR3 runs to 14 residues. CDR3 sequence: CASSGTRVSNEQFF. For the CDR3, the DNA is TGTGCCAGTAGTGGGACGAGGGTTTCAAATGAGCAGTTCTTC.